This is a list of T cell receptor beta chains from one sample in a study of blood T cell repertoires in COVID-19. Method: immunoSEQ multiplex PCR; TCRdb's copy keeps in-frame clones and lacks some. Of 300,000 to 450,000 clones listed, around 87% were seen once; the top ten hold about 2.1%. Sequencing used PBMCs or T cells enriched from blood (not recorded which). The origin of the receptors is a man between 35 and 55 years old in a cohort exposed to, infected with or recovered from COVID-19 (not recorded which). The CDR3 runs from the conserved cysteine through the conserved F or W. D genes are given only for firm matches. Clone size, where shown, is once, few, many, or a class for clones that have expanded.

v_call: TRBV11-2; j_call: TRBJ2-7; d_call: .; clone_size: .; cdr3_aa: CASSRGTFSYEQYF; cdr3_nt: TGTGCCAGCAGCCGGGGGACCTTCTCCTACGAGCAGTACTTC
v_call: TRBV5-1; j_call: TRBJ2-1; d_call: TRBD2; clone_size: .; cdr3_aa: CASSPRGLAGAVSSYNEQFF; cdr3_nt: TGCGCCAGCAGCCCGAGGGGACTAGCGGGAGCTGTGAGCTCCTACAATGAGCAGTTCTTC
v_call: TRBV29-1; j_call: TRBJ2-3; d_call: .; clone_size: .; cdr3_aa: CSVEDLQGWNTMADTQYF; cdr3_nt: TGCAGCGTTGAAGATCTTCAGGGGTGGAATACTATGGCAGATACGCAGTATTTT
v_call: TRBV11-1; j_call: TRBJ2-1; d_call: TRBD2; clone_size: .; cdr3_aa: CASSEGLADYNEQFF; cdr3_nt: TGTGCCAGCAGCGAGGGACTAGCGGACTACAATGAGCAGTTCTTC
v_call: TRBV28; j_call: TRBJ2-5; d_call: .; clone_size: .; cdr3_aa: CASSFPENTQYF; cdr3_nt: TGTGCCAGCAGTTTTCCCGAGAACACCCAGTACTTC
v_call: TRBV5-5; j_call: TRBJ1-1; d_call: .; clone_size: .; cdr3_aa: CASSRGTGFSRSTEAFF; cdr3_nt: TGTGCCAGCAGCCGAGGTACAGGGTTTAGTAGAAGCACTGAAGCTTTCTTT
v_call: TRBV5-4; j_call: TRBJ2-7; d_call: .; clone_size: .; cdr3_aa: CASSLYRTEQYF; cdr3_nt: TGTGCCAGCAGCTTGTACAGGACCGAGCAGTACTTC
v_call: TRBV6-5; j_call: TRBJ1-2; d_call: TRBD1; clone_size: few; cdr3_aa: CASRVGTANYGYTF; cdr3_nt: TGTGCCAGCAGAGTCGGGACAGCTAACTATGGCTACACCTTC
v_call: TRBV4-1; j_call: TRBJ1-5; d_call: TRBD1; clone_size: once; cdr3_aa: CASSQDWDRNQPQHF; cdr3_nt: TGCGCCAGCAGCCAAGATTGGGACAGAAATCAGCCCCAGCATTTT
v_call: TRBV27; j_call: TRBJ1-4; d_call: TRBD1; clone_size: .; cdr3_aa: CASSSNRQGGLNEKLFF; cdr3_nt: TGTGCCAGCAGTTCAAATAGACAGGGGGGACTTAATGAAAAACTGTTTTTT
v_call: TRBV28; j_call: TRBJ1-6; d_call: .; clone_size: once; cdr3_aa: CASSPSSYNSPLHF; cdr3_nt: TGTGCCAGCAGCCCTTCCTCCTATAATTCACCCCTCCACTTT
v_call: TRBV2; j_call: TRBJ1-2; d_call: .; clone_size: once; cdr3_aa: CASSEGEDRYGYTF; cdr3_nt: TGTGCCAGCAGTGAAGGGGAGGATCGCTATGGCTACACCTTC
v_call: TRBV12-3/TRBV12-4; j_call: TRBJ1-3; d_call: .; clone_size: few; cdr3_aa: CASDTRISDTIYF; cdr3_nt: TGTGCCAGCGACACCCGAATAAGTGACACCATATATTTT
v_call: TRBV3-1/TRBV3-2; j_call: TRBJ1-1; d_call: .; clone_size: .; cdr3_aa: CASRSFTDTEAFF; cdr3_nt: TGTGCCAGCAGATCATTTACGGACACTGAAGCTTTCTTT
v_call: TRBV18; j_call: TRBJ1-5; d_call: .; clone_size: few; cdr3_aa: CASSRTGTRDQPQHF; cdr3_nt: TGTGCCAGCTCTCGAACCGGGACTCGCGATCAGCCCCAGCATTTT
v_call: TRBV11-2; j_call: TRBJ2-7; d_call: TRBD1; clone_size: .; cdr3_aa: CASRRTTGIYEQYF; cdr3_nt: TGTGCCAGCAGACGAACGACAGGGATCTACGAGCAGTACTTC